One T cell receptor (beta chain) is described in this entry. The data are from a study of early stage breast cancer tumors. Study details: About 70% of the 16 invasive tumors were ER+, PR+ and HER2-.

Data came from immunoSEQ multiplex PCR; TCRdb stores just in-frame clones and leaves some out. The data hold some 19,000 clones, with roughly 76% observed a single time. CDR1 is SGHRS and CDR2 is YFSETQ in the germline V gene. Trimming at V came to 3 bases and at J to 1 base, leaving 5 bases not matched to a gene. There are 16 residues in the CDR3. The specimen sequenced was blood. The clonotype originates from a person aged 55 to 69 with breast cancer. The chain links TRBV5-1 to TRBJ1-1, with 11 bases lining up with TRBD1. CDR3: CASSSRTGGRNTEAFF. The CDR3 DNA follows: TGCGCCAGCAGCTCGCGGACAGGGGGCCGGAACACTGAAGCTTTCTTT.